A selection of T cell receptor beta chains follows, all from one sample in a study of shared clonotypes between healthy human individuals. Only in-frame clones appear in the TCRdb table, and some are missing; sequencing was by immunoSEQ multiplex PCR. This sample has around 600,000 clones, with roughly 96% found just once. Input material: naive CD8+ T cells sorted from blood. These receptors were obtained from a woman aged 25 to 39 in good health. Both conserved end residues are part of each CDR3. The D gene is left open where the match is weak. Only part of the rows carry a size: once, few, many, or a class if the clone is expanded.

j_gene | v_gene | abundance | d_gene | CDR3nt | CDR3aa
TRBJ2-5 | TRBV7-9 | - | - | TGTGCCAGCAGCTTGGATTCAGAAGAGACCCAGTACTTC | CASSLDSEETQYF
TRBJ2-1 | TRBV9 | - | TRBD1 | TGTGCCAGCAGCGTAGCTAGACAGGGGGCCTACAATGAGCAGTTCTTC | CASSVARQGAYNEQFF
TRBJ2-5 | TRBV7-9 | - | TRBD2 | TGTGCCAGCAGCCGTACTAGCGGGAGTACTGAGACCCAGTACTTC | CASSRTSGSTETQYF
TRBJ2-1 | TRBV19 | - | - | TGTGCCAGTAGTATAGTGACGGGGAGCTCCTACAATGAGCAGTTCTTC | CASSIVTGSSYNEQFF
TRBJ1-1 | TRBV6-6 | - | - | TGTGCCAGCACCTCGTCAGGGCATCCGATGAACACTGAAGCTTTCTTT | CASTSSGHPMNTEAFF
TRBJ2-7 | TRBV28 | - | - | TGTGCCAGCAATCGCGAGCAGTACTTC | CASNREQYF
TRBJ1-2 | TRBV6-1 | few | TRBD1 | TGTGCCAGCAGGGGGACAGGGTTTGGCTACACCTTC | CASRGTGFGYTF
TRBJ1-2 | TRBV7-9 | - | TRBD1 | TGTGCCAGCACCGGAGGGGGCTTAAATGGCTACACCTTC | CASTGGGLNGYTF
TRBJ1-6 | TRBV28 | once | - | TGTGCCAGCAGTTTCTTGGCAGGAGGGTCCTATAATTCACCCCTCCACTTT | CASSFLAGGSYNSPLHF
TRBJ2-2 | TRBV7-9 | once | TRBD2 | TGTGCCAGCAGCCCTCATCCGGGACTACCTAACACCGGGGAGCTGTTTTTT | CASSPHPGLPNTGELFF
TRBJ2-7 | TRBV27 | - | - | TGTGCCAGCAGTTTTTCCCCTGGGAGGTCCTACGAGCAGTACTTC | CASSFSPGRSYEQYF
TRBJ2-5 | TRBV27 | - | - | TGTGCCAGCAGTTTAAGCGGTCTTAGGGGGCAAGAGACCCAGTACTTC | CASSLSGLRGQETQYF
TRBJ2-7 | TRBV13 | - | TRBD2 | TGTGCCAGCAACGGCGGGACTAGCGGCCCCTACGAGCAGTACTTC | CASNGGTSGPYEQYF
TRBJ2-1 | TRBV5-1 | - | - | TGCGCCAGCAGGCCTGCAGGAATAAATGAGCAGTTCTTC | CASRPAGINEQFF
TRBJ2-5 | TRBV27 | once | TRBD2 | TGTGCCAGCAGTCCCGGGACTAGCGGGAGAGGGGAGCAGTACTTC | CASSPGTSGRGEQYF
TRBJ1-1 | TRBV5-6 | - | - | TGTGCCAGCAGCCCCGGGCCCCTGACTGAAGCTTTCTTT | CASSPGPLTEAFF
TRBJ2-7 | TRBV4-2 | - | - | TGTGCCAGCAGCCAAGTACTGCTAGCGACCCACGAGCAGTACTTC | CASSQVLLATHEQYF
TRBJ1-2 | TRBV27 | once | - | TGTGCCAGCAGTAACACAGGGAGCCATGGCTACACCTTC | CASSNTGSHGYTF
TRBJ2-1 | TRBV5-6 | - | - | TGTGCCAGCAGCTTGGAGCAGGGCCTAGTCTCCTACAATGAGCAGTTCTTC | CASSLEQGLVSYNEQFF
TRBJ1-1 | TRBV27 | - | - | TGTGCCAGCAGTTTCGGGGACAACACTGAAGCTTTCTTT | CASSFGDNTEAFF
TRBJ2-7 | TRBV11-2 | - | TRBD2 | TGTGCCAGCAGCCGACTAGCGGGAGTGTATCTCTACGAGCAGTACTTC | CASSRLAGVYLYEQYF
TRBJ2-3 | TRBV9 | - | - | TGTGCCAGCAGCGGAGGGGGGGAGGGCCCCCCAGATACGCAGTATTTT | CASSGGGEGPPDTQYF
TRBJ2-1 | TRBV11-2 | once | TRBD2 | TGTGCCAGCAGCTTCGGGACTAGCAATGAGCAGTTCTTC | CASSFGTSNEQFF
TRBJ2-3 | TRBV9 | - | - | TGTGCCAGCAGCGTAGAGGGTCGGGGGCGCGGCACAGATACGCAGTATTTT | CASSVEGRGRGTDTQYF
TRBJ2-7 | TRBV13 | - | TRBD1 | TGTGCCAGCAGCTCCGGGACAGGGCTCTACGAGCAGTACTTC | CASSSGTGLYEQYF
TRBJ2-1 | TRBV27 | - | - | TGTGCCAGCAGCCCAGGCAATGAGCAGTTCTTC | CASSPGNEQFF
TRBJ2-1 | TRBV27 | - | TRBD1 | TGTGCCAGCAGTTTAACGACAGGGCACAATGAGCAGTTCTTC | CASSLTTGHNEQFF
TRBJ1-2 | TRBV29-1 | - | - | TGCAGCGTTCTCGAGAACTATGGCTACACCTTC | CSVLENYGYTF
TRBJ2-4 | TRBV7-9 | - | - | TGTGCCAGCAGCCCGACCCCTTGGGACATTCAGTACTTC | CASSPTPWDIQYF